Listed here are 30 T cell receptor beta chains from one sample, sequenced in a study of CD8+CD57+ T cells in acquired aplastic anemia. TCR beta VDJ and CDR3 were profiled, and genomic DNA was the template. TCRdb redid the calling of the reads with MiXCR, one entry per CDR3 protein. The sample carries roughly 290,000 distinct CDR3 sequences, 45% to 65% recorded once. In patients chosen for sequencing, flow cytometry had shown CD8+CD57+ cell expansion. The sample consisted of sorted CD4+, CD8+, or CD8+CD57+ T cells (not recorded which) from PBMCs. The receptors shown here come from a human donor with aplastic anemia.

The chain has TRBV18 and TRBJ1-6; TRBD1 might be the D (5 bases). Trimming stripped 3 bases from V and 5 bases from J, with 17 bases between. This CDR3 has 17 amino acids. Germline V CDR1 and CDR2: KGHSH, LQKENI. The CDR3 spells CASSPLAGFSDNSPLHF. The DNA for the CDR3 is TGTGCCAGCTCACCTCTTGCAGGGTTTTCAGATAATTCACCCCTCCACTTT.

The chain recombines TRBV6-5 with TRBJ2-1; TRBD1 might be the D (7 bases). V dropped 5 bases and J dropped 8 bases, with 13 bases sitting between them. This CDR3 is 13 amino acids long. Germline lookup yields CDR1 MNHEY and CDR2 SVGAGI. In nucleotides, the CDR3 is TGTGCCAGCAGTCAAGGAGGGGGCTATGAGCAGTTCTTC. Protein product: CASSQGGGYEQFF.

This clonotype occurred many times. The rearrangement links TRBV3-1 to TRBJ2-7, with D perhaps given as TRBD1 or TRBD2 (6 bases each). Germline V CDR1 and CDR2: LGHDT, YNNKEL (reference sequence). The CDR3 consists of 13 residues. V gave up 3 bases and J gave up 6 bases, with 12 bases separating them. This CDR3 is CASSHPRGREQYF. CDR3 bases: TGTGCCAGCAGCCACCCCCGGGGGCGCGAGCAGTACTTC.

Ten or more counts support this clonotype. This rearrangement joins TRBV2 to TRBJ1-1, with D possibly matching TRBD1 (5 bases). This CDR3 contains 15 residues. With 7 bases removed from V and 3 bases from J, the gap between germline ends came to 18 bases. The V gene's germline CDR1 is SNHLY and CDR2 FYNNEI. CDR3 sequence (DNA): TGTGCCAGCACCACTAAACTAGGGGCTTACACTGAAGCTTTCTTT. It specifies CASTTKLGAYTEAFF.

This clonotype was observed many times. This chain joins TRBV6-5 and TRBJ1-6, with 8 positions matching TRBD1. Germline V gives CDR1 MNHEY, CDR2 SVGAGI. The CDR3 is 17 residues long. V shed 7 bases, J shed 7 bases, and the junction held 15 bases outside the gene matches. The CDR3 nucleotides read TGTGCCAGCACCCCAACGCCCGGGACAGGAGTAAATTCACCCCTCCACTTT. It is translated as CASTPTPGTGVNSPLHF.

The chain combines TRBV5-5 with TRBJ1-1; 8 positions match TRBD1. The CDR3 extends over 16 amino acids. V lost 4 bases to trimming and J lost 0 bases; unmatched junction nucleotides: 8. Germline CDR1 is SGHKS and CDR2 is YYEKEE (reference sequence). The chain's CDR3 is CASSVGGTGVNTEAFF. Here the CDR3 DNA reads TGTGCCAGCAGCGTAGGCGGGACAGGTGTGAACACTGAAGCTTTCTTT.

The rearrangement joins TRBV29-1 to TRBJ2-3, with 8 bases lining up with TRBD2. With 8 bases clipped from V and 0 bases from J, the junction kept 4 bases outside the gene matches. Germline values: CDR1 SQVTM, CDR2 ANQGSEA. The CDR3 is 13 amino acids. In DNA form, the CDR3 reads TGCAGCTTATTAGCGGGGAGCACAGATACGCAGTATTTT. It translates to CSLLAGSTDTQYF.

The chain employs TRBV7-2 and TRBJ2-5; 13 nucleotides match TRBD2. The germline V gene encodes CDR1 SGHTA and CDR2 FQGNSA. J gave up 5 bases and V 3 bases, and 9 bases lay outside the gene matches. This CDR3 comprises 17 residues. The CDR3 nucleotides are TGTGCCAGCAGCTTGGCCTTTGGGACTAGCGGGACGGAGACCCAGTACTTC. Encoded protein: CASSLAFGTSGTETQYF.

This chain links TRBV20-1 with TRBJ2-3; unclear D gene. CDR3 size: 11 residues. CDR1 is DFQATT, CDR2 SNEGSKA, per germline (reference sequence). V was clipped by 0 bases and J by 11 bases, with 9 bases between them. This chain's CDR3 is CSAREVTQQYF. In DNA form, the CDR3 reads TGCAGTGCTAGAGAGGTGACACAGCAGTATTTT.

The V gene is TRBV29-1, the J gene TRBJ1-4; 7 bases are shared with TRBD1. V trimming: 6 bases; J trimming: 5 bases; junction bases outside the gene matches: 6. The CDR3 totals 13 residues. Germline assignment: CDR1 SQVTM and CDR2 ANQGSEA. Here the CDR3 DNA reads TGCAGCGTAGCAACAGGGGAGAATGAAAAACTGTTTTTT. Translating gives CSVATGENEKLFF.

At least ten counts were recorded for this clonotype. This sequence joins TRBV20-1 and TRBJ2-1; D may match TRBD1 or TRBD2 (5 bases each). The CDR3 contains 14 residues. CDR1 DFQATT and CDR2 SNEGSKA come from the germline V gene (reference sequence). Trimming removed 2 bases from V and 8 bases from J, with 16 bases in between. CDR3 protein: CSARLTGFRDEQFF. The CDR3, as DNA: TGCAGTGCTAGACTGACGGGATTCAGGGATGAGCAGTTCTTC.

This clonotype was seen at least ten times. The chain uses TRBV5-8 and TRBJ1-2; tentatively, D is TRBD1 (5 bases). V lost 5 bases and J lost 4, with 12 bases in between. Per germline, CDR1 SGHTS and CDR2 YDEGEE. CDR3 length: 13 amino acids. DNA of the CDR3: TGTGCCAGCAGATATGCTAGGGGCTATGGCTACACCTTC. This translates into CASRYARGYGYTF.

Comments on this clonotype: The junction differs from germline at one of its ends, possibly a read error. This sequence joins TRBV24-1 and TRBJ1-5; D gene uncertain. The length of the CDR3 is 17 residues. The germline V gene encodes CDR1 KGHDR and CDR2 SFDVKD. In DNA form, the CDR3 reads TGTGCCGCCAGTGATTTTCGAAGGGAGGGCGGCAATCAGCCCCAGCATTTT. Translating it yields CAASDFRREGGNQPQHF.

This clonotype was picked up a small number of times. The chain joins TRBV7-9 to TRBJ1-2, with D hard to call. This CDR3 spans 13 amino acids. Deletions cut 1 base from V and 7 bases from J, with 10 bases between. Per germline, CDR1 SEHNR and CDR2 FQNEAQ (reference sequence). The CDR3 DNA reads TGTGCCAGCAGCTTAGAGGCAGCTCGTGGCTACACCTTC. Amino acid sequence: CASSLEAARGYTF. Using reference TRBV7-9 and TRBJ1-2 for the parts outside the CDR3, the full variable domain is DTGVSQNPRHKITKRGQNVTFRCDPISEHNRLYWYRQTLGQGPEFLTYFQNEAQLEKSRLLSDRFSAERPKGSFSTLEIQRTEQGDSAMYLCASSLEAARGYTFGSGTRLTVV.

The chain has TRBV2 and TRBJ2-7, with D hard to call. CDR3 length: 14 residues. Per the germline V gene, CDR1 is SNHLY and CDR2 is FYNNEI. V was trimmed by 4 bases and J by 3 bases, leaving 13 bases between them. CDR3 amino acids: CASSAIQGDYEQYF. The CDR3 DNA follows: TGTGCCAGCAGTGCAATCCAAGGAGACTACGAGCAGTACTTC.

This clonotype has more than one count but fewer than ten. Germline is not matched at one junction end, which may reflect a read error. This sequence joins TRBV20-1 and TRBJ2-3, with 7 nucleotides matching TRBD1. Looked up from germline, CDR1 is DFQATT and CDR2 is SNEGSKA (reference sequence). The CDR3 length is 11 residues. The CDR3 nucleotides are TGCAGTGCTACCTTACCGGGACAGTTGGATTTT. It yields the protein CSATLPGQLDF.

V and J are TRBV25-1 and TRBJ1-3; 10 bases map to TRBD1. Trimming cost V 3 bases and J 7 bases; bases outside gene matches: 3. This CDR3 spans 14 amino acids. In germline, CDR1 is MGHDK, CDR2 SYGVNS. DNA for the CDR3: TGTGCCAGCAGTGATCAGGGACAGGGGAACACCATATATTTT. This codes for CASSDQGQGNTIYF.

The chain recombines TRBV7-2 with TRBJ2-7, with 13 bases identical to TRBD2. CDR1 is SGHTA, CDR2 FQGNSA, per germline. This CDR3 is 18 amino acids long. The V gene end was trimmed by 5 bases and the J gene end by 0 bases; junction bases not matched to a gene: 10. The CDR3 sequence is CASSPTSGGATSSYEQYF. The CDR3 DNA sequence: TGTGCCAGCAGCCCAACTAGCGGGGGGGCCACCAGCTCCTACGAGCAGTACTTC.

The gene calls are TRBV24-1 and TRBJ2-3; 10 bases are a match to TRBD2. This CDR3 has 16 residues. V trimming: 10 bases; J trimming: 3 bases; junction bases outside the gene matches: 12. Germline CDR1 is KGHDR and CDR2 is SFDVKD. Here the CDR3 reads CATGEIAGGGTDTQYF. Here the CDR3 DNA reads TGTGCCACGGGTGAGATAGCGGGAGGCGGAACAGATACGCAGTATTTT.

The chain links TRBV2 to TRBJ2-5, with D unclear. V lost 6 bases and J lost 5, with 19 bases in between. Germline CDR1 SNHLY, CDR2 FYNNEI. The CDR3 consists of 15 residues. The CDR3 DNA is TGTGCCAGCAGCTCCTTAAGACAATCACGGGAGACCCAGTACTTC. This sequence encodes CASSSLRQSRETQYF.

This clonotype has only a few counts. The V gene is TRBV7-8, the J gene TRBJ2-1; 7 bases match TRBD2. Germline assignment: CDR1 SGHVS and CDR2 FQNEAQ. Losses at the gene ends were 4 bases for V and 6 bases for J; bases not matched to a gene: 3. This CDR3 spans 13 amino acids. CDR3 residues: CASSWTSANEQFF. For the CDR3, the DNA is TGTGCCAGCAGCTGGACTAGTGCCAATGAGCAGTTCTTC.

The chain has TRBV9 and TRBJ2-7, with D maybe TRBD1 (5 bases). This CDR3 region has 14 residues. Germline CDR1 reads SGDLS; CDR2 reads YYNGEE. V lost 2 bases and J 3 bases, leaving 12 bases between the germline ends. This CDR3 is CASSVKTVDYEQYF. CDR3 coding DNA: TGTGCCAGCAGCGTTAAGACAGTCGACTACGAGCAGTACTTC.

Details on this clonotype: The conserved final phenylalanine or tryptophan is absent from the CDR3, which likely points to a read error. This chain connects TRBV19 to TRBJ2-7; the D gene could be TRBD1 or TRBD2 (5 bases each). This CDR3 has 11 residues. V dropped 8 bases and J dropped 3 bases, with 8 bases sitting between them. CDR1 is LNHDA, CDR2 SQIVND, per germline (reference sequence). In nucleotides, the CDR3 is TGTGCCAGTGGGGACCTCTACGAGCAGTACTCC. Its translation: CASGDLYEQYS.

This clonotype came up once. V is TRBV20-1 and J is TRBJ2-5; 12 bases agree with TRBD2. With V trimmed by 1 base and J by 1 base, 1 base remained unmatched. Germline-derived CDR1 and CDR2 are DFQATT and SNEGSKA (reference sequence). The CDR3 runs to 15 residues. DNA of the CDR3: TGCAGTGCTAGAGGACTAGCGGGGGTCCAAGAGACCCAGTACTTC. Protein: CSARGLAGVQETQYF.

This clonotype was counted once. The J gene is TRBJ2-3, the V gene TRBV7-3; TRBD2 matches 7 bases. Germline CDR1 SGHTA, CDR2 FQGTGA. The CDR3 has 15 residues. The V and J ends lost 4 bases and 2 bases, in that order; junction bases with no gene match: 6. CDR3 nucleotides: TGTGCCAGCAGCTCAGCAGCGGGGCCCACAGATACGCAGTATTTT. Its translation is CASSSAAGPTDTQYF. The variable domain in full, completed from reference TRBV7-3 and TRBJ2-3, reads GAGVSQTPSNKVTEKGKYVELRCDPISGHTALYWYRQSLGQGPEFLIYFQGTGAADDSGLPNDRFFAVRPEGSVSTLKIQRTERGDSAVYLCASSSAAGPTDTQYFGPGTRLTVL.

With respect to this clonotype: The CDR3 does not close with the conserved phenylalanine or tryptophan, likely indicating a read error. No DNA is shown, since the ends of the CDR3 on it are uncertain; the CDR3 is the one TCRdb lists. V is TRBV7-9 and J is TRBJ2-1; the table's TRBD1 call for D was not verified on the DNA. CDR1 is SEHNR and CDR2 is FQNEAQ in the germline V gene (reference sequence). The CDR3 length equals 9 residues, ends included. CDR3 region: CASSSGAVS.

This clonotype was picked up many times. The chain uses TRBV15 and TRBJ1-1, with D possibly being TRBD1 (5 bases). Trimming removed 0 bases from V and 1 base from J, with 9 bases in between. In germline, CDR1 is LNHNV, CDR2 YYDKDF (reference sequence). The CDR3 covers 15 residues. CDR3 loop: CATSRDQGTNTEAFF. The CDR3 region has the DNA TGTGCCACCAGCAGAGACCAAGGGACGAACACTGAAGCTTTCTTT. Full variable domain (rest looked up from reference TRBV15 and TRBJ1-1): DAMVIQNPRYQVTQFGKPVTLSCSQTLNHNVMYWYQQKSSQAPKLLFHYYDKDFNNEADTPDNFQSRRPNTSFCFLDIRSPGLGDTAMYLCATSRDQGTNTEAFFGQGTRLTVV.

Only a few counts were recorded for this clonotype. The J gene is TRBJ2-5, the V gene TRBV7-7; 8 bases fit TRBD2. Germline V gene lookup returns CDR1 SSHAT and CDR2 FNYEAQ (reference sequence). With 3 bases clipped from V and 4 bases from J, the junction kept 7 bases outside the gene matches. This CDR3 spans 15 amino acids. The CDR3 coding sequence is TGTGCCAGCAGCTTGGGCGGGGGGTTAGCAGAGACCCAGTACTTC. Its translation: CASSLGGGLAETQYF.

In this sample, this clonotype turned up many times. V is TRBV9 and J is TRBJ1-2; no definite D call. Trimming stripped 0 bases from V and 8 bases from J, with 8 bases between. Germline loops: CDR1 SGDLS, CDR2 YYNGEE. This CDR3 region has 12 residues. The CDR3 here is CASSVASSGYTF. CDR3 in DNA: TGTGCCAGCAGCGTAGCCAGCAGCGGCTACACCTTC.

This clonotype was seen repeatedly, ten times or more. The J gene is TRBJ2-2, the V gene TRBV7-9; unclear D gene. Trimming removed 5 bases from V and 7 bases from J, with 20 bases in between. The CDR3 totals 16 residues. Per germline, CDR1 SEHNR and CDR2 FQNEAQ (reference sequence). The CDR3 region is CASSTSLSGSNGELFF. The CDR3, as DNA: TGTGCCAGCAGCACCAGCCTTTCCGGGTCCAACGGGGAGCTGTTTTTT.